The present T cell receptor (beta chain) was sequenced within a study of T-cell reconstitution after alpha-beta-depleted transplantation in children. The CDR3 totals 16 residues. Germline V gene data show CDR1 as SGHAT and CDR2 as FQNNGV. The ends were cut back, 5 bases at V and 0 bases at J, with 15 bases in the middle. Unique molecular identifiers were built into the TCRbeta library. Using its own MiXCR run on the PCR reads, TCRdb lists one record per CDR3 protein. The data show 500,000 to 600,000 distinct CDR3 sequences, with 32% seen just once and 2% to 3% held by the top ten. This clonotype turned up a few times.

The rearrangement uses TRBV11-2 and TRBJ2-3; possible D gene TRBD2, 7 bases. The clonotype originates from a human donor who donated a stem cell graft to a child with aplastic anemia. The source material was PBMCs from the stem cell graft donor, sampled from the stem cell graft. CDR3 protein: CASSQMGGGSTDTQYF. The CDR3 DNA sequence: TGTGCCAGCAGCCAGATGGGAGGGGGAAGCACAGATACGCAGTATTTT.